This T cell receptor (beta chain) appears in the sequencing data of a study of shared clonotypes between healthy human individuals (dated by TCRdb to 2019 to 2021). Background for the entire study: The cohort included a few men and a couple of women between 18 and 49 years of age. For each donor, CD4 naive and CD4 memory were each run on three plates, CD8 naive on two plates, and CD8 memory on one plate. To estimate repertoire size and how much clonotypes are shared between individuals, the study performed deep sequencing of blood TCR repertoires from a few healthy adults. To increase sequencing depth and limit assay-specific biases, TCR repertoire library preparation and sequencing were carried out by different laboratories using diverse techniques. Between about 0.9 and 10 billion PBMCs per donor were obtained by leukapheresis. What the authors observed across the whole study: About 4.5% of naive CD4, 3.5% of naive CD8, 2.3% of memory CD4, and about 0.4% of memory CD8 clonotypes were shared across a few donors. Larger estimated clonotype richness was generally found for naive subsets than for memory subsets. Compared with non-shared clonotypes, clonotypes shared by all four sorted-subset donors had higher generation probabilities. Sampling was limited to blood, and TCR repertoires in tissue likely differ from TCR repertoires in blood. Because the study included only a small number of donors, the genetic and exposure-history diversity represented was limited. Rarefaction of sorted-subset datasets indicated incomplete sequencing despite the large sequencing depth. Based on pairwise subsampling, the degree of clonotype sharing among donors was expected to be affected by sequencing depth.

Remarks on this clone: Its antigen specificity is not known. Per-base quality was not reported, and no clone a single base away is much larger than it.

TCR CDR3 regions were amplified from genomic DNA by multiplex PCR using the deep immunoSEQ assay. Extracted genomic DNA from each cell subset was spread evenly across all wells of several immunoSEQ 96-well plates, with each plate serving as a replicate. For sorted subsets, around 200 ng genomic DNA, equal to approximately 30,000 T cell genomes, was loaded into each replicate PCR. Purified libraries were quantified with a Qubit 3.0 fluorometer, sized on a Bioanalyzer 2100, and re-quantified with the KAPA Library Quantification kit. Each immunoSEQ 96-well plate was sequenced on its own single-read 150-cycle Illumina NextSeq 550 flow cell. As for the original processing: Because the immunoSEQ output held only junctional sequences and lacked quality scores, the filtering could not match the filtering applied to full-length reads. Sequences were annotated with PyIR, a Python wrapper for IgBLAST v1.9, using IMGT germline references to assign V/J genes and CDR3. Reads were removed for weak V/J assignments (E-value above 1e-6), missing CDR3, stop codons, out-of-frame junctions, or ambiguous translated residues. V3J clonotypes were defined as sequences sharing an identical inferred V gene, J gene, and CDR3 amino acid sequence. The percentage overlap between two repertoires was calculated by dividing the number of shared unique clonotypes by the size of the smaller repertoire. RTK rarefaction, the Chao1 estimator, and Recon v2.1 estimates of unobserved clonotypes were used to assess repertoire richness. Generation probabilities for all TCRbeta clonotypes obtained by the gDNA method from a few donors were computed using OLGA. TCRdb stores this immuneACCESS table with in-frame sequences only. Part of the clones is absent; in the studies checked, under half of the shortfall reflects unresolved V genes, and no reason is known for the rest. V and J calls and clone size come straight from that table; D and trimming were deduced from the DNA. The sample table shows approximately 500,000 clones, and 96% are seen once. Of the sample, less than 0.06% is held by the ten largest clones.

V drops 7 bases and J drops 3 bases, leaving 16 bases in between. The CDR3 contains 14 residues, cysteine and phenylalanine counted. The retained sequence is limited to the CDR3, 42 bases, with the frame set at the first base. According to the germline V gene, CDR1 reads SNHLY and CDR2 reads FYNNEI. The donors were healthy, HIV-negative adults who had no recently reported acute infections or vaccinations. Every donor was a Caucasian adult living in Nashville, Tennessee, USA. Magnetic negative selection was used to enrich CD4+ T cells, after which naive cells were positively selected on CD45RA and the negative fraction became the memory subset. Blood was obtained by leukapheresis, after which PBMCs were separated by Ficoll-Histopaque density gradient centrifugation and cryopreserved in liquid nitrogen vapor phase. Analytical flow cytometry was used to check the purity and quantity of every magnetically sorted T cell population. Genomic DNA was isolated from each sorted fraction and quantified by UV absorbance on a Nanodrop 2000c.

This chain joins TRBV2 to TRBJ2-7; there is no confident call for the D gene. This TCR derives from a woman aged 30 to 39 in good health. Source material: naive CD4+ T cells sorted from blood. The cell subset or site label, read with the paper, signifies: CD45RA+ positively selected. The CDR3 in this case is CASTVGTINYEQYF. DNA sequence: TGTGCCAGCACCGTAGGTACGATAAACTACGAGCAGTACTTC.